This T cell receptor (beta chain) was captured in a study of OX40 agonist ivuxolimab in advanced cancers. For the study at large: Dose-escalation patients had hepatocellular carcinoma, melanoma, renal cell or head and neck cancer. The dose-escalation cohort was around 83% male, with a mean age of about 56 years, ranging roughly 20 to 80.

From germline, CDR1 is SGDLS and CDR2 YYNGEE. The CDR3 extends over 15 amino acids. V was cut by 4 bases and J by 3 bases, with 13 bases left in between. No patient had autoimmune disease or received systemic immunosuppression. Sequencing was performed with immunoSEQ multiplex PCR; in TCRdb, only in-frame clones are kept and a portion is missing. This table holds 55,000 to 75,000 clones, approximately 86% found once. The specimen comprised CD4+ or CD8+ T cells sorted from blood, sampled in a trial of the OX40 agonist ivuxolimab. The rearrangement joins TRBV9 to TRBJ1-4; D unclear. The origin of this receptor is an adult with an advanced solid tumor such as melanoma, head and neck, liver or kidney cancer. The chain's CDR3 is CASSPSGVANEKLFF. CDR3 bases: TGTGCCAGCAGCCCTAGCGGGGTCGCTAATGAAAAACTGTTTTTT.